Listed here are 5 T cell receptor beta chains from one sample, sequenced in a study of regulatory T cells in long-lasting Graves disease. HTBI primers from iRepertoire and Arm-PCR of CDR3 regions yielded the TCR beta libraries. TCRdb reprocessed the multiplex PCR reads via MiXCR and lists one record per CDR3 protein. The table shows 520,000 or so distinct CDR3 sequences, with 12% occurring only once. Stated time point: newly diagnosed GD, antithyroid drugs for less than 3 months. The TCR library used RNA extracted from PBMCs. These same data were also listed under a study on T cells in Graves' hyperthyroidism and ophthalmopathy.

Specimen: peripheral blood mononuclear cells (PBMCs), collected at new diagnosis, from a patient treated with antithyroid drugs. Every receptor here comes from a woman aged 25 to 39 with Graves disease.

The chain couples TRBV5-8 to TRBJ1-2, with 8 bases fitting TRBD1. With 0 bases clipped from V and 2 bases from J, the junction kept 3 bases outside the gene matches. The CDR3 is made up of 15 amino acids. Germline V gives CDR1 SGHTS, CDR2 YDEGEE. The CDR3 loop is CASSLDGTGNYGYTF. The CDR3 region has the DNA TGTGCCAGCAGCTTGGATGGGACAGGAAACTATGGCTACACCTTC.

This clonotype came up many times. The rearrangement uses TRBV29-1 and TRBJ2-7; 11 bases align to TRBD1. Germline CDR1 reads SQVTM; CDR2 reads ANQGSEA. Trimming removed 4 bases from V and 6 bases from J; junction bases left unmatched: 8. This CDR3 is built from 14 residues. CDR3 sequence (DNA): TGCAGCGTTGGAAATATGGGGACAGGGGGCGAGCAGTACTTC. It encodes CSVGNMGTGGEQYF.

Of note for this clonotype: Since a much larger clone is just one base distant, this may be a read error. The chain has TRBV9 and TRBJ2-1; 8 positions agree with TRBD2. Germline CDR1 reads SGDLS; CDR2 reads YYNGEE. Trimming removed 7 bases from V and 9 bases from J; junction bases left unmatched: 18. The CDR3 runs 16 residues. CDR3 residues: CASGTRSAGAGVEQFF. The DNA for the CDR3 is TGTGCCAGCGGCACCCGATCAGCGGGAGCAGGCGTTGAGCAGTTCTTC.

This clonotype was seen ten or more times. The chain combines TRBV7-9 with TRBJ2-3; no clear D. The CDR3 totals 13 residues. Germline V CDR1 and CDR2: SEHNR, FQNEAQ (reference sequence). Trimming shortened V by 5 bases and J by 6 bases, and 12 bases separated the two germline ends. CDR3 DNA sequence: TGTGCCAGCAGCCCCCGAGGACCGGATACGCAGTATTTT. Protein product: CASSPRGPDTQYF.

The chain employs TRBV11-2 and TRBJ2-1, with D maybe TRBD1 (7 bases). CDR1 is SGHAT and CDR2 is FQNNGV in the germline V gene. The V end was cut by 7 bases, the J end by 8 bases, with 15 bases between. The CDR3 is made up of 13 amino acids. CDR3 DNA sequence: TGTGCCAGCAACTCAGGGGGGTGGGATGAGCAGTTCTTC. Translating it yields CASNSGGWDEQFF. Looking up the rest from reference TRBV11-2 and TRBJ2-1 gives the full variable domain: EAGVAQSPRYKIIEKRQSVAFWCNPISGHATLYWYQQILGQGPKLLIQFQNNGVVDDSQLPKDRFSAERLKGVDSTLKIQPAKLEDSAVYLCASNSGGWDEQFFGPGTRLTVL.